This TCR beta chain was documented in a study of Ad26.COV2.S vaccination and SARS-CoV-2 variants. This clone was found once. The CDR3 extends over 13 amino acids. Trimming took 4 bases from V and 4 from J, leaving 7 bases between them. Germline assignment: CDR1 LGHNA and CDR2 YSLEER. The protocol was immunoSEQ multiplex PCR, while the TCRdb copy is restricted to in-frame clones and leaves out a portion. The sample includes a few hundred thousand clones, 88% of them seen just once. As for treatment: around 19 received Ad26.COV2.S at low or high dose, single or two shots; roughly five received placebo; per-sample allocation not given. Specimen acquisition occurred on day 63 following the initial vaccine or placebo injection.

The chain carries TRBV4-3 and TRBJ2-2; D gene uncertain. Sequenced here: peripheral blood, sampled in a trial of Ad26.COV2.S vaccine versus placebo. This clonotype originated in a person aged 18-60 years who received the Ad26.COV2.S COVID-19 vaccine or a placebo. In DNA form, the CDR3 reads TGCGCCAGCAGCCTCCGCGGCACCGGGGAGCTGTTTTTT. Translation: CASSLRGTGELFF.